These 15 T cell receptor beta chains were all obtained from the same sample, sequenced in a study of OX40 agonist ivuxolimab in advanced cancers. Assay used: immunoSEQ multiplex PCR; TCRdb lists only in-frame clones, some missing. The sample carries 55,000 to 95,000 clones, about 86% recorded once. The specimen comprised CD4+ or CD8+ T cells sorted from blood, sampled in a trial of the OX40 agonist ivuxolimab. Receptors originate from an adult with an advanced solid tumor such as melanoma, head and neck, liver or kidney cancer.

The chain uses TRBV5-1 and TRBJ2-1; the match to TRBD1 covers 7 bases. The CDR3 runs to 15 residues. J was trimmed by 7 bases and V by 0 bases; bases with no gene match: 7. The V gene's germline CDR1 is SGHRS and CDR2 YFSETQ. CDR3 DNA: TGCGCCAGCAGCTTGGACAGGGGCAAGGGGAATGAGCAGTTCTTC. It encodes CASSLDRGKGNEQFF.

The chain is built from TRBV5-1 and TRBJ1-4; no definite D call. The length of the CDR3 is 15 residues. CDR1 and CDR2 from the germline V gene are SGHRS and YFSETQ. The germline V and J ends were trimmed by 0 bases and 8 bases, with 14 bases remaining between them. The CDR3 spells CASSLDNLAGEKLFF. CDR3 DNA sequence: TGCGCCAGCAGCTTGGACAACCTGGCGGGGGAAAAACTGTTTTTT.

This clone was detected a few times. The genes are TRBV9 and TRBJ2-1; D ambiguous. The germline gives CDR1 SGDLS, CDR2 YYNGEE. Trimming took 0 bases from V and 5 from J, leaving 12 bases between them. CDR3 length: 15 amino acids. The CDR3 bases are TGTGCCAGCAGCGTAGGTTCACTTGCAAACAATGAGCAGTTCTTC. Translation: CASSVGSLANNEQFF.

The chain uses TRBV7-9 and TRBJ2-3; D is undetermined. The germline gives CDR1 SEHNR, CDR2 FQNEAQ (reference sequence). Trimming stripped 1 base from V and 0 bases from J, with 8 bases between. This CDR3 spans 15 amino acids. The CDR3 DNA reads TGTGCCAGCAGCTTAGTCGGAGCCAGCACAGATACGCAGTATTTT. Residues: CASSLVGASTDTQYF.

A word on this clone: Additional DNA sequences in this sample encode the identical CDR3. The chain combines TRBV28 with TRBJ1-3; D is unclear. Trimming took off 5 bases at V and 2 bases at J, with 7 bases between the two ends. The CDR3 is 13 amino acids. Germline V CDR1 and CDR2: MDHEN, SYDVKM. The CDR3 sequence is CASSLGPGNTIYF. The CDR3 region has the DNA TGTGCCAGCAGTCTTGGGCCTGGAAACACCATATATTTT. Drawing the rest from reference TRBV28 and TRBJ1-3, the complete variable domain is DVKVTQSSRYLVKRTGEKVFLECVQDMDHENMFWYRQDPGLGLRLIYFSYDVKMKEKGDIPEGYSVSREKKERFSLILESASTNQTSMYLCASSLGPGNTIYFGEGSWLTVV.

This clone was picked up one time. J is TRBJ1-2 and V is TRBV19, with D unresolved. Germline V gives CDR1 LNHDA, CDR2 SQIVND (reference sequence). CDR3 length: 14 amino acids. The V and J ends lost 5 bases and 4 bases respectively, with 14 bases between them. The CDR3 region has the DNA TGTGCCAGTAGTTCCGGGCAGGATCCCTATGGCTACACCTTC. Translation gives CASSSGQDPYGYTF.

V and J are TRBV11-3 and TRBJ2-5; maybe TRBD2 (7 bases). Trimming stripped 5 bases from V and 7 bases from J, with 11 bases between. This CDR3 is 12 amino acids long. Per the germline V gene, CDR1 is SGHNT and CDR2 is YENEEA. The CDR3 sequence is CASSQGGVTQYF. CDR3 DNA sequence: TGTGCCAGCAGCCAAGGGGGGGTGACCCAGTACTTC.

The chain is built from TRBV27 and TRBJ1-1, with D hard to call. The CDR3 spans 14 residues. Trimming took 5 bases from V and 1 from J, leaving 11 bases between them. CDR1 is MNHEY, CDR2 SMNVEV, per germline (reference sequence). Here the CDR3 reads CASSKSTGNTEAFF. CDR3 nucleotide sequence: TGTGCCAGCAGTAAATCGACGGGGAACACTGAAGCTTTCTTT.

The chain combines TRBV19 with TRBJ2-1, with 10 bases lining up with TRBD2. The CDR3 is 15 amino acids. The V gene's germline CDR1 is LNHDA and CDR2 SQIVND (reference sequence). Germline trimming cut 5 bases from V and 9 bases from J; bases unmatched to any gene: 10. CDR3 sequence (DNA): TGTGCCAGTAGTTATTCTAGCGGGGGTATGAGTGAGCAGTTCTTC. Translated, it gives CASSYSSGGMSEQFF.

J is TRBJ2-7 and V is TRBV28; no reliable D call. CDR1 and CDR2 (germline): MDHEN, SYDVKM. V was trimmed by 6 bases and J by 0 bases, leaving 3 bases between them. The length of the CDR3 is 11 residues. CDR3 DNA sequence: TGTGCCAGCAGGACCTCCTACGAGCAGTACTTC. It encodes CASRTSYEQYF.

The chain carries TRBV7-6 and TRBJ1-4, with 9 bases lining up with TRBD1. J was trimmed by 5 bases and V by 2 bases; bases with no gene match: 9. Germline V gene data show CDR1 as SGHVS and CDR2 as FNYEAQ. The CDR3 extends over 17 amino acids. The CDR3 region is CASSLKPRDRDNEKLFF. The CDR3 DNA is TGTGCCAGCAGCTTAAAACCCCGGGACAGGGACAATGAAAAACTGTTTTTT. Complete variable domain (other parts from reference TRBV7-6 and TRBJ1-4): GAGVSQSPRYKVTKRGQDVALRCDPISGHVSLYWYRQALGQGPEFLTYFNYEAQQDKSGLPNDRFSAERPEGSISTLTIQRTEQRDSAMYRCASSLKPRDRDNEKLFFGSGTQLSVL.

Regarding this clone: At one end the junction does not follow the germline gene, possibly because of a read error. V is TRBV7-7 and J is TRBJ2-7; TRBD1 matches at 9 bases. The V gene's germline CDR1 is SSHAT and CDR2 FNYEAQ (reference sequence). There are 16 residues in the CDR3. CDR3 sequence (DNA): TGTGCTAGCAGCTTACCTAGGACAGGGGACTCCTACGAGCAGTACTTC. Translating it yields CASSLPRTGDSYEQYF.

This clone was counted only a few times. Other DNA sequences of this sample code for an identical CDR3. The chain carries TRBV9 and TRBJ1-1; 9 bases line up with TRBD1. This CDR3 has 16 amino acids. The germline V gene has CDR1 SGDLS and CDR2 YYNGEE. With 4 bases clipped from V and 7 bases from J, the junction kept 14 bases outside the gene matches. For the CDR3, the DNA is TGTGCCAGCAGCCCCAGGACAGGGGTGAGGCTGGATGAAGCTTTCTTT. Its translation is CASSPRTGVRLDEAFF.

This clone was found a few times. The chain recombines TRBV30 with TRBJ1-1; D unresolved. Trimming removed 2 bases at V and 8 bases at J, with 12 bases between. This CDR3 is 12 amino acids long. Looked up from germline, CDR1 is GTSNPN and CDR2 is SVGIG (reference sequence). The CDR3 here is CAWSLTAWEAFF. The CDR3 bases are TGTGCCTGGAGTCTCACGGCTTGGGAAGCTTTCTTT.

The chain couples TRBV28 to TRBJ1-4; no firm D call. In germline, CDR1 is MDHEN, CDR2 SYDVKM. The CDR3 loop spans 12 amino acids. Trimming removed 8 bases at V and 4 bases at J, with 8 bases between. The CDR3 loop reads CASADINEKLFF. The DNA for the CDR3 is TGTGCCAGCGCCGACATTAATGAAAAACTGTTTTTT.